This T cell receptor (beta chain) was captured in a study of cytomegalovirus exposure and HLA in healthy donors. Germline V gene data show CDR1 as KGHSH and CDR2 as LQKENI. V lost 1 base to trimming and J lost 8 bases, with 14 bases between them. CDR3 length: 14 amino acids. Healthy bone marrow donors formed the donor group. Study-level points and caveats: Per a prior analysis, the majority of TCR beta V segments were productive roughly 87% or roughly 30% of the time. Immune exposure information comprised only CMV serostatus.

About this clone itself: The antigen remains undetermined.

The PCR used 60 Vbeta and 13 Jbeta primers. Some clones are missing from TCRdb's copy, which holds only in-frame ones; the method was immunoSEQ multiplex PCR. The data show about 120,000 clones, roughly 18% seen once. What was sequenced was PBMCs. The chain joins TRBV18 to TRBJ1-2, with a tentative D call TRBD1 (6 bases). The sequence derives from a female donor in good health and CMV-seropositive. The CDR3 region is CASSPLRGPGGYTF. DNA for the CDR3: TGTGCCAGCTCACCACTCAGGGGCCCCGGGGGCTACACCTTC.